The source of this TCR beta chain is a study of cytomegalovirus exposure and HLA in healthy donors. Whole-study context: Early released data had tens of millions of unique TCRs, all coming from HLA-typed donors.

Amplification used 60 Vbeta primers and 13 Jbeta primers. Sequencing used immunoSEQ multiplex PCR; TCRdb keeps in-frame clones, though not all of them. The data hold some 110,000 clones, with 70% to 80% observed a single time. V shed 1 base, J shed 7 bases, and the junction held 12 bases outside the gene matches. This CDR3 is built from 17 residues. Germline V gene sequence: CDR1 LNHNV, CDR2 YYDKDF (reference sequence). The sequencing sample was made of PBMCs. The receptor was derived from a woman between 45 and 60 years old in good health and CMV-seropositive. The chain links TRBV15 to TRBJ2-5, with 10 bases fitting TRBD1. The CDR3 region has the DNA TGTGCCACCAGCAGAGGACCGGGACAGGGGAGCTTTGGGACCCAGTACTTC. As protein: CATSRGPGQGSFGTQYF.